Below are 20 T cell receptor beta chains sequenced from a single sample in a study of CD8 T cells in Susac syndrome. The authors reverse transcribed roughly 0.5 to 1 ug RNA with random hexamers. One entry per CDR3 protein results from TCRdb running MiXCR on the immunoSEQ multiplex PCR reads. The sample has 400,000 or so distinct CDR3 sequences, more than 70% seen once. Sequencing input: CD8+ T cells from PBMCs. The receptors here all came from a human donor with multiple sclerosis.

This CDR3 is CASSEAGGESTEAFF. CDR3 DNA sequence: TGTGCCAGCAGTGAAGCGGGGGGTGAGAGCACTGAAGCTTTCTTT. V gene TRBV2 combines with J gene TRBJ1-1, with D perhaps TRBD1 (5 bases). Trimming took 0 bases from V and 4 from J, leaving 12 bases between them. Germline V gives CDR1 SNHLY, CDR2 FYNNEI. This CDR3 spans 15 amino acids.

Comment on this clonotype: An end of the junction does not agree with germline; a read error may underlie this. The chain is built from TRBV2 and TRBJ2-7, with a tentative D call TRBD1 (5 bases). The CDR3 totals 8 residues. Germline CDR1 reads SNHLY; CDR2 reads FYNNEI. CDR3 sequence: CASSERGF. The CDR3 DNA is TGTGCCAGCTCGGAAAGGGGCTTC.

The rearrangement uses TRBV7-6 and TRBJ2-2; D might be TRBD2 (6 bases). Trimming left V 6 bases short and J 3 bases short, with 14 bases between. CDR3 size: 15 residues. In germline, CDR1 is SGHVS, CDR2 FNYEAQ. The CDR3 coding sequence is TGTGCCAGCAGAAACCGGGACTCGGACACCGGGGAGCTGTTTTTT. This translates into CASRNRDSDTGELFF.

With regard to this clonotype: No DNA is shown, since the ends of the CDR3 on it are uncertain; the CDR3 is the one TCRdb lists. This chain joins TRBV3-1 and TRBJ1-4. CDR1 is LGHDT and CDR2 is YNNKEL in the germline V gene (reference sequence). Termini included, the CDR3 measures 13 amino acids. The CDR3 loop is CASSQDLRRNCFF.

The chain uses TRBV29-1 and TRBJ2-1; 9 bases are a match to TRBD2. This CDR3 is built from 15 residues. The germline V gene has CDR1 SQVTM and CDR2 ANQGSEA. J was trimmed by 3 bases and V by 7 bases; bases with no gene match: 10. CDR3 sequence (DNA): TGCAGCGGGGAGTTGCGGGAGGGTGTCTACAATGAGCAGTTCTTC. Its translation is CSGELREGVYNEQFF.

The CDR3 DNA reads as TGCAGCGTTGACGGGGGCAGCTCCTACGAGCAGTACTTC. Amino acids: CSVDGGSSYEQYF. The rearrangement joins TRBV29-1 to TRBJ2-7; D tentatively reads TRBD1 or TRBD2 (6 bases each). The germline gives CDR1 SQVTM, CDR2 ANQGSEA. V lost 3 bases and J 0 bases, leaving 9 bases between the germline ends. This CDR3 contains 13 residues.

The chain links TRBV5-4 to TRBJ2-2, with a possible D match to TRBD1 (6 bases). The CDR3 covers 16 residues. Trimming pared 0 bases from V and 2 bases from J, leaving 11 bases between. Germline V gene sequence: CDR1 SGHNT, CDR2 YYREEE (reference sequence). CDR3 sequence: CASSLGGQLNTGELFF. The CDR3 DNA follows: TGTGCCAGCAGCTTGGGAGGACAGCTAAACACCGGGGAGCTGTTTTTT.

The chain is built from TRBV2 and TRBJ1-1; D remains ambiguous. Trimming shortened V by 3 bases and J by 0 bases, and 5 bases separated the two germline ends. Germline CDR1 reads SNHLY; CDR2 reads FYNNEI. The CDR3 is 13 residues long. CDR3: CASSDGLNTEAFF. The CDR3 coding sequence is TGTGCCAGCAGTGACGGTTTGAACACTGAAGCTTTCTTT.

This rearrangement joins TRBV7-3 to TRBJ2-5; possibly TRBD2 for D (6 bases). V shed 2 bases and J shed 5 bases, with 12 bases lying between them. Germline CDR1 and CDR2: SGHTA and FQGTGA. This CDR3 comprises 14 residues. The CDR3 bases are TGTGCCAGCAGCTTAGCGGGATCGGGGGAGACCCAGTACTTC. Translated: CASSLAGSGETQYF. The whole variable domain, filled in from reference TRBV7-3 and TRBJ2-5, reads GAGVSQTPSNKVTEKGKYVELRCDPISGHTALYWYRQSLGQGPEFLIYFQGTGAADDSGLPNDRFFAVRPEGSVSTLKIQRTERGDSAVYLCASSLAGSGETQYFGPGTRLLVL.

The chain links TRBV30 to TRBJ2-5; D is unclear. V gave up 1 base and J gave up 2 bases, with 8 bases separating them. CDR1 and CDR2 from the germline V gene are GTSNPN and SVGIG (reference sequence). This CDR3 is built from 13 residues. The CDR3 DNA is TGTGCCTGGAGTGACACTGGTCAAGAGACCCAGTACTTC. It yields the protein CAWSDTGQETQYF. The full variable domain, in which reference TRBV30 and TRBJ2-5 provide the parts outside the CDR3, is SQTIHQWPATLVQPVGSPLSLECTVEGTSNPNLYWYRQAAGRGLQLLFYSVGIGQISSEVPQNLSASRPQDRQFILSSKKLLLSDSGFYLCAWSDTGQETQYFGPGTRLLVL.

The J gene is TRBJ1-4, the V gene TRBV12-3 or TRBV12-4, with TRBD1 as a possible D gene (6 bases). The CDR3 runs to 14 residues. V was cut by 2 bases and J by 8 bases, with 12 bases left in between. The CDR3 spells CASSLSGVDEKLFF. CDR3 bases: TGTGCCAGCAGTTTATCAGGGGTTGACGAAAAACTGTTTTTT.

The CDR3 region is CASSPGTEETQYF. CDR3 nucleotides: TGTGCCAGCAGCCCAGGGACAGAAGAGACCCAGTACTTC. The chain couples TRBV6-1 to TRBJ2-5; 7 bases line up with TRBD1. The V segment lost 6 bases and the J segment 3 bases; nucleotides outside the gene matches: 4. Germline lookup yields CDR1 MNHNS and CDR2 SASEGT. The CDR3 runs 13 residues.

CDR3 in amino acids: CASSEAIDEQFF. For the CDR3, the DNA is TGTGCCAGCAGTGAAGCGATTGATGAGCAGTTCTTC. V usage is TRBV2 and J usage is TRBJ2-1; no firm D call. The CDR3 loop spans 12 amino acids. Germline lookup yields CDR1 SNHLY and CDR2 FYNNEI. The V end lost 0 bases, the J end lost 8 bases, and 5 bases lay between the germline ends.

The chain couples TRBV30 to TRBJ2-7, with D perhaps given as TRBD1 or TRBD2 (6 bases each). CDR3 length: 14 amino acids. Germline CDR1 reads GTSNPN; CDR2 reads SVGIG (reference sequence). Trimming took 3 bases from V and 5 from J, leaving 17 bases between them. The CDR3 DNA reads as TGTGCCTGGAGGTGGGGGGCGGAAGCTCACGAGCAGTACTTC. This gives the protein CAWRWGAEAHEQYF.

The rearrangement uses TRBV7-9 and TRBJ2-2; 7 nucleotides agree with TRBD2. The trim removed 4 bases at V and 5 bases at J, leaving 7 bases unmatched. CDR1 SEHNR and CDR2 FQNEAQ come from the germline V gene (reference sequence). The CDR3 extends over 15 amino acids. The CDR3: CASSSGRRGTGELFF. In nucleotides, the CDR3 is TGTGCCAGCAGCTCCGGGAGGAGGGGTACCGGGGAGCTGTTTTTT. Together with reference TRBV7-9 and TRBJ2-2, the CDR3 gives the full variable domain: DTGVSQNPRHKITKRGQNVTFRCDPISEHNRLYWYRQTLGQGPEFLTYFQNEAQLEKSRLLSDRFSAERPKGSFSTLEIQRTEQGDSAMYLCASSSGRRGTGELFFGEGSRLTVL.

The chain is built from TRBV5-1 and TRBJ1-2; possible D gene TRBD1, 5 bases. V lost 3 bases and J lost 3, with 15 bases in between. This CDR3 spans 15 amino acids. Germline CDR1 is SGHRS and CDR2 is YFSETQ. The CDR3 DNA follows: TGCGCCAGCAGCTCGGACGGGGGATCCGACTATGGCTACACCTTC. Protein product: CASSSDGGSDYGYTF.

The CDR3 DNA is TGTGCCAGCAGCTTTGGACTAGCGGGGGCCGTCTACAATGAGCAGTTCTTC. Encoded protein: CASSFGLAGAVYNEQFF. The V gene is TRBV3-1, the J gene TRBJ2-1; TRBD2 agrees at 13 bases. The CDR3 has 17 amino acids. Looked up from germline, CDR1 is LGHDT and CDR2 is YNNKEL (reference sequence). Trimming cost V 5 bases and J 3 bases; bases outside gene matches: 7.

The rearrangement joins TRBV3-1 to TRBJ2-5, with 7 nucleotides matching TRBD1. Germline V gene sequence: CDR1 LGHDT, CDR2 YNNKEL (reference sequence). Trimming at V came to 3 bases and at J to 1 base, leaving 5 bases not matched to a gene. This CDR3 has 15 residues. The CDR3 sequence is CASSQGTVSQETQYF. The CDR3 coding sequence is TGTGCCAGCAGCCAGGGGACAGTCAGCCAAGAGACCCAGTACTTC.

The rearrangement links TRBV12-3 or TRBV12-4 to TRBJ2-5; D remains ambiguous. CDR3 length equals 14 residues. V was trimmed by 6 bases and J by 2 bases, leaving 13 bases between them. The CDR3 nucleotides are TGTGCCAGCAGCGCCCGGGCCGCACAAGAGACCCAGTACTTC. Protein product: CASSARAAQETQYF.

The chain uses TRBV27 and TRBJ2-1; unclear D gene. CDR3 length: 13 amino acids. CDR1 MNHEY and CDR2 SMNVEV come from the germline V gene (reference sequence). Trimming took 4 bases from V and 7 from J, leaving 11 bases between them. CDR3 bases: TGTGCCAGCAGTTACATTACCCGGAATGAGCAGTTCTTC. Amino acid sequence: CASSYITRNEQFF.